The clone carrying this T cell receptor beta chain was seen ten or more times. Antigen: not known. This record belongs to a study of read filtering for tumor transcriptome and immune sequencing. About the research overall: TCR-mapped reads were about 3.5 to 10.27 million with IR-seq versus 85 to 1273 with RNA-seq. Whole-study findings and limits: Correlation between methods rose after single-read clonotypes were removed.

From approximately 430 ng of RNA, a library with molecular barcoded alpha/delta and beta/gamma adaptors was made. TCRdb independently ran MiXCR on the reads; one entry per CDR3 protein. The sample yields 19,000 or so distinct CDR3 sequences, approximately 20% seen once. The sample comprised a population of CD138-negative cells sorted from bone marrow. This receptor was obtained from a donor aged 40 or older with multiple myeloma.

The DNA for the CDR3 is TGTGCCAGCAGCACAGCGGGACAGAATGAAAAACTGTTTTTT. Its protein is CASSTAGQNEKLFF. This chain uses TRBV7-9 with TRBJ1-4; 7 nucleotides align to TRBD1. V dropped 5 bases and J dropped 5; count of bases not matched to a gene: 5. Germline V gene data show CDR1 as SEHNR and CDR2 as FQNEAQ (reference sequence). The CDR3 runs 14 residues.